The T cell receptor beta chain under discussion was sequenced for a study of T cells after yellow fever vaccination. Whole-study findings and limits: Any FACS-sorted repertoire could hold abundant clonotypes that contaminate it from the bulk population. Though it reached lower strength, the secondary response hit its peak faster, day 5 versus 15. Most primary-vaccination clones recurred post-booster (roughly 96% CD4, just over 85% CD8).

Generation of TCR cDNA used 5'RACE template switching (which added a universal primer site and UMIs). Each CDR3 protein gets one entry after TCRdb re-called the 5' RACE reads with MiXCR. This table holds over 100,000 distinct CDR3 sequences, roughly 8.9% found once. Notes on this clonotype: No antigen is known for it.

The specimen was CD8+ T cells sorted from PBMCs, collected 45 days after the yellow fever booster vaccination. This receptor was identified in a man aged 25-45 years who received the YFV17D yellow fever vaccine.

CDR3 sequence reads: CASSFGTTDSYEQYF. DNA for the CDR3: TGTGCCAGCAGCTTCGGGACGACGGATTCCTACGAGCAGTACTTC. V is TRBV7-9 and J is TRBJ2-7, with D possibly called TRBD1 or TRBD2 (5 bases each). The CDR3 contains 15 residues. In germline, CDR1 is SEHNR, CDR2 FQNEAQ (reference sequence). V was shortened by 3 bases and J by 1 base, with 13 bases between the two germline ends.